This is a list of T cell receptor beta chains from one sample in a study of T-cell memory formation after mild COVID-19. TCRdb used MiXCR to reprocess the 5' RACE reads, holding one entry per CDR3 protein. The profile shows some 260,000 distinct CDR3 sequences, about 17% of them singletons. The material sequenced was PBMCs or a T cell subset sorted from them (not recorded which). The receptors shown here come from a man aged 18 to 30 who had mild COVID-19 (a few samples of this study predate the infection). Cell type and time point are not known. Both conserved end residues are part of each CDR3. The order of the fields is V gene, D gene, J gene, clone size, CDR3 protein, CDR3 DNA. The D gene is left open where the match is weak. The listing skips clone size in some rows; elsewhere it reads once, few, many or a size class.

v_call: TRBV7-2
d_call: -
j_call: TRBJ1-4
clone_size: few
cdr3_aa: CASSLNRGNEKLFF
cdr3_nt: TGTGCCAGCAGCTTAAATAGGGGTAATGAAAAACTGTTTTTT

v_call: TRBV12-3/TRBV12-4
d_call: TRBD1
j_call: TRBJ2-5
clone_size: -
cdr3_aa: CASRTGPRETQYF
cdr3_nt: TGTGCCAGCAGGACAGGGCCCCGGGAGACCCAGTACTTC

v_call: TRBV7-3
d_call: -
j_call: TRBJ2-2
clone_size: few
cdr3_aa: CASSSGQYTGELFF
cdr3_nt: TGTGCCAGCAGCTCGGGACAATACACCGGGGAGCTGTTTTTT

v_call: TRBV4-3
d_call: TRBD1
j_call: TRBJ2-2
clone_size: -
cdr3_aa: CASSRGQGLGELFF
cdr3_nt: TGCGCCAGCAGCAGAGGACAGGGCCTCGGGGAGCTGTTTTTT

v_call: TRBV20-1
d_call: -
j_call: TRBJ1-4
clone_size: many
cdr3_aa: CSAPVWQDEKLFF
cdr3_nt: TGCAGTGCTCCTGTGTGGCAGGATGAAAAACTGTTTTTT

v_call: TRBV7-9
d_call: -
j_call: TRBJ2-1
clone_size: few
cdr3_aa: CASSLDIRDEQFF
cdr3_nt: TGTGCCAGCAGCTTGGATATTCGGGATGAGCAGTTCTTC

v_call: TRBV3-1
d_call: -
j_call: TRBJ2-5
clone_size: few
cdr3_aa: CASSRMGIAETQYF
cdr3_nt: TGTGCCAGCAGCCGCATGGGGATAGCAGAGACCCAGTACTTC

v_call: TRBV12-3/TRBV12-4
d_call: -
j_call: TRBJ1-6
clone_size: many
cdr3_aa: CASCRWGDSPLHF
cdr3_nt: TGTGCCAGCTGTCGGTGGGGGGATTCACCCCTCCACTTT

v_call: TRBV5-1
d_call: -
j_call: TRBJ2-3
clone_size: few
cdr3_aa: CASSPGSTSTDTQYF
cdr3_nt: TGCGCCAGCAGCCCGGGGAGCACTAGCACAGATACGCAGTATTTT

v_call: TRBV6-6
d_call: -
j_call: TRBJ2-1
clone_size: -
cdr3_aa: CASIQPGGSSYNEQFF
cdr3_nt: TGTGCCAGCATCCAGCCAGGGGGGAGCTCCTACAATGAGCAGTTCTTC

v_call: TRBV20-1
d_call: -
j_call: TRBJ2-7
clone_size: few
cdr3_aa: CSASRLYEQYF
cdr3_nt: TGCAGTGCTAGCCGACTTTACGAGCAGTACTTC

v_call: TRBV7-9
d_call: TRBD2
j_call: TRBJ2-3
clone_size: -
cdr3_aa: CASSHRTSGLTDTQYF
cdr3_nt: TGTGCCAGCAGCCACCGGACTAGCGGACTCACAGATACGCAGTATTTT

v_call: TRBV4-3
d_call: -
j_call: TRBJ2-1
clone_size: few
cdr3_aa: CASSQRPGSYNEQFF
cdr3_nt: TGCGCCAGCAGCCAGAGGCCGGGCTCCTACAATGAGCAGTTCTTC

v_call: TRBV7-2
d_call: TRBD2
j_call: TRBJ2-2
clone_size: -
cdr3_aa: CASRKAGTNTGELFF
cdr3_nt: TGTGCCAGTCGAAAAGCGGGGACGAACACCGGGGAGCTGTTTTTT

v_call: TRBV6-6
d_call: TRBD1
j_call: TRBJ1-2
clone_size: -
cdr3_aa: CATLDRNYGYTF
cdr3_nt: TGTGCCACCCTGGACAGGAACTATGGCTACACCTTC

v_call: TRBV7-2
d_call: TRBD1
j_call: TRBJ1-2
clone_size: few
cdr3_aa: CASGRTGGYNYGYTF
cdr3_nt: TGTGCCAGCGGCCGGACAGGGGGGTATAACTATGGCTACACCTTC

v_call: TRBV5-4
d_call: TRBD2
j_call: TRBJ2-3
clone_size: -
cdr3_aa: CASSLRERGHMDTQYF
cdr3_nt: TGTGCCAGCAGCTTAAGAGAGCGGGGTCATATGGATACGCAGTATTTT

v_call: TRBV20-1
d_call: -
j_call: TRBJ2-3
clone_size: -
cdr3_aa: CSARDPNTDTQYF
cdr3_nt: TGCAGTGCTAGGGACCCTAACACAGATACGCAGTATTTT

v_call: TRBV28
d_call: -
j_call: TRBJ1-2
clone_size: -
cdr3_aa: CASSASPGFYGYTF
cdr3_nt: TGTGCCAGCAGTGCCAGCCCGGGCTTCTATGGCTACACCTTC

v_call: TRBV15
d_call: -
j_call: TRBJ1-1
clone_size: -
cdr3_aa: CATSRVGGAGTEAFF
cdr3_nt: TGTGCCACCAGCAGAGTGGGGGGGGCCGGGACTGAAGCTTTCTTT

v_call: TRBV7-8
d_call: -
j_call: TRBJ2-3
clone_size: -
cdr3_aa: CASSGTSGRPVVGSQYF
cdr3_nt: TGTGCCAGCAGCGGGACCTCGGGCAGGCCCGTCGTCGGCTCGCAGTATTTT

v_call: TRBV20-1
d_call: -
j_call: TRBJ2-4
clone_size: -
cdr3_aa: CSARVAGIGDF
cdr3_nt: TGCAGTGCTAGAGTTGCGGGGATAGGAGACTTC

v_call: TRBV6-1
d_call: TRBD1
j_call: TRBJ1-5
clone_size: -
cdr3_aa: CASSEGTGIQPQHF
cdr3_nt: TGTGCCAGCAGTGAAGGGACAGGGATTCAGCCCCAGCATTTT

v_call: TRBV2
d_call: -
j_call: TRBJ1-6
clone_size: few
cdr3_aa: CASSPLAGNSPLHF
cdr3_nt: TGTGCCAGCAGCCCCCTGGCCGGGAATTCACCCCTCCACTTT

v_call: TRBV20-1
d_call: -
j_call: TRBJ1-3
clone_size: few
cdr3_aa: CSAPRVSGNTIYF
cdr3_nt: TGCAGTGCACCCCGGGTCTCTGGAAACACCATATATTTT

v_call: TRBV9
d_call: -
j_call: TRBJ2-5
clone_size: few
cdr3_aa: CASSVAGEETQYF
cdr3_nt: TGTGCCAGCAGCGTAGCAGGGGAGGAGACCCAGTACTTC